Following are 5 T cell receptor beta chains from one sample sequenced in a study of Ad26.COV2.S vaccination and SARS-CoV-2 variants. Only in-frame clones appear in the TCRdb table, and some are missing; sequencing was by immunoSEQ multiplex PCR. Seen here are roughly 420,000 clones, roughly nine tenths observed once, and the top ten hold approximately 2.5%. Treatment indicated: over 15 received Ad26.COV2.S at low or high dose, single or two shots; about 5 received placebo; per-sample allocation not given. All samples were drawn on day 63, counting from the first vaccine or placebo injection. The sequencing here drew on peripheral blood, taken in a trial of Ad26.COV2.S vaccine versus placebo. These receptors were collected from a person between 18 and 65 years old who received the Ad26.COV2.S COVID-19 vaccine or a placebo.

This clone was counted a single time. The V gene is TRBV19, the J gene TRBJ1-5; the match to TRBD1 covers 9 bases. CDR3 size: 15 residues. Losses at the gene ends were 4 bases for V and 4 bases for J; bases not matched to a gene: 5. CDR1 and CDR2 (germline): LNHDA, SQIVND (reference sequence). The DNA of the CDR3 is TGTGCCAGTAGTAGGGAGACAGGGGGGAATCAGCCCCAGCATTTT. Its protein product is CASSRETGGNQPQHF.

The J gene is TRBJ1-2, the V gene TRBV30; tentative D call: TRBD1 (6 bases). Germline values: CDR1 GTSNPN, CDR2 SVGIG (reference sequence). The CDR3 has 13 amino acids. Trimming removed 0 bases at V and 10 bases at J, with 15 bases between. CDR3 sequence: CAWSVGGRGFYTF. The CDR3 DNA is TGTGCCTGGAGTGTAGGGGGACGAGGGTTCTACACCTTC. The variable domain in full, with the rest retrieved from reference TRBV30 and TRBJ1-2, is SQTIHQWPATLVQPVGSPLSLECTVEGTSNPNLYWYRQAAGRGLQLLFYSVGIGQISSEVPQNLSASRPQDRQFILSSKKLLLSDSGFYLCAWSVGGRGFYTFGSGTRLTVV.

The V and J genes are TRBV29-1 and TRBJ2-1; D is uncertain. The CDR3 loop spans 12 amino acids. Per germline, CDR1 SQVTM and CDR2 ANQGSEA. Trimming cost V 3 bases and J 10 bases, with 13 bases left between them. As DNA, the CDR3 is TGCAGCGTTGATGGAATCCTGGCGGAGCAGTTCTTC. Protein product: CSVDGILAEQFF.

J is TRBJ2-2 and V is TRBV9; 8 nucleotides align to TRBD2. V gave up 0 bases and J gave up 6 bases; unmatched junction bases: 4. CDR3 length equals 15 residues. Germline values: CDR1 SGDLS, CDR2 YYNGEE. CDR3 protein: CASSVDPGGAGELFF. DNA for the CDR3: TGTGCCAGCAGCGTAGACCCCGGGGGGGCCGGGGAGCTGTTTTTT.

The gene calls are TRBV5-5 and TRBJ1-4; D ambiguous. This CDR3 has 13 amino acids. Germline V gene lookup returns CDR1 SGHKS and CDR2 YYEKEE (reference sequence). V was shortened by 9 bases and J by 7 bases, with 16 bases between the two germline ends. In DNA form, the CDR3 reads TGTGCCACCTCCCCGGGAGGACCTGAAAAACTGTTTTTT. Protein sequence: CATSPGGPEKLFF.